What follows describes a single T cell receptor (beta chain). Its antigen is unidentified. This sample is drawn from a study of STAT3 mutations in large granular lymphocyte leukemia. Turning to the study itself: Roughly 38% of treated T-LGLL patients showed hematologic response to immunosuppression. Points from the study as a whole: In about 30% of the 18 patients, new TCR clonotypes emerged after therapy. In several patients, dominant TCR clone burden exceeded STAT3 mutant burden. In T-cell large granular lymphocyte leukemia, about half of patients showed multiple immunodominant subclonotypes. Differing intervals and regimens complicate linking therapy response to clone burden.

Sequencing was performed with immunoSEQ multiplex PCR; in TCRdb, only in-frame clones are kept and a portion is missing. Among over 2,000 clones listed, over 45% were seen once. Germline loops: CDR1 SQVTM, CDR2 ANQGSEA. The CDR3 consists of 17 residues. V lost 1 base and J lost 4; bases outside the gene matches: 14. The rearrangement links TRBV29-1 to TRBJ1-2; 8 bases are a match to TRBD1. The sequence came from a man in his 60s with T-cell large granular lymphocyte leukemia. Some clones in this sample may be carry-over from other donors' samples. The sample comprised peripheral blood mononuclear cells. CDR3 sequence reads: CSVEGWSGGLEGYGYTF. CDR3 DNA: TGCAGCGTTGAAGGCTGGTCAGGGGGCCTGGAGGGCTATGGCTACACCTTC.